These 19 T cell receptor beta chains originate from one sample sequenced in a study of blood T cells in healthy people across ages (dated by TCRdb to 2013 to 2016). Libraries were made using 5' RACE. Sequenced using an Illumina HiSeq 2500. A second roughly 7 to 12 cycle PCR used a sample-barcoded 5' primer and a J-beta primer mix. The public reads were reprocessed in TCRdb via fastp at Q25 and MiXCR, keeping in-frame beta chains. Rows are combined by CDR3 protein, so each entry shows the most common genes and DNA. A total of around 1.5 million distinct CDR3 sequences appear in this sample, about 40% of them only once. Together, the top ten hold 6.5% to 10% of the sample. Input material: blood. These receptor sequences come from a young woman in good health.

The J gene is TRBJ1-1, the V gene TRBV7-9; maybe TRBD1 (5 bases). Germline values: CDR1 SEHNR, CDR2 FQNEAQ (reference sequence). This CDR3 is built from 11 residues. Between the trimmed V and J ends, which lost 4 bases and 7 bases, there was a span of 7 bases. CDR3 nucleotide sequence: TGTGCCAGCAGCTGGGGGTTTGAAGCTTTCTTT. Its protein is CASSWGFEAFF.

V usage is TRBV3-1 and J usage is TRBJ2-6, with D unclear. V shed 0 bases and J shed 2 bases, with 14 bases lying between them. CDR1 is LGHDT, CDR2 YNNKEL, per germline (reference sequence). The CDR3 spans 18 residues. The CDR3 DNA reads TGTGCCAGCAGCCAAGATCCCATTCTCCATGCTGGGGCCAACGTCCTGACTTTC. This gives the protein CASSQDPILHAGANVLTF.

The chain combines TRBV7-2 with TRBJ2-1, with D unresolved. The CDR3 loop spans 14 amino acids. CDR1 SGHTA and CDR2 FQGNSA come from the germline V gene. V dropped 4 bases and J dropped 5 bases, with 12 bases sitting between them. Here the CDR3 reads CASSSSPKNNEQFF. The DNA of the CDR3 is TGTGCCAGCAGCTCCTCCCCGAAGAACAATGAGCAGTTCTTC.

This clonotype was found a few times. This chain connects TRBV11-2 to TRBJ2-7, with TRBD1 as a possible D gene (6 bases). The CDR3 spans 15 residues. The V gene's germline CDR1 is SGHAT and CDR2 FQNNGV. Trimming took off 1 base at V and 1 base at J, with 11 bases between the two ends. In DNA form, the CDR3 reads TGTGCCAGCAGCTTAGTGGGACATGGTTCCTACGAGCAGTACTTC. This translates into CASSLVGHGSYEQYF.

This clonotype was seen at least ten times. This chain joins TRBV2 and TRBJ2-3; 9 bases are shared with TRBD2. V lost 11 bases and J lost 2; bases outside the gene matches: 8. The CDR3 has 14 amino acids. Germline V gene lookup returns CDR1 SNHLY and CDR2 FYNNEI. CDR3 protein: CAGALAGVTDTQYF. Here the CDR3 DNA reads TGTGCCGGAGCCTTAGCGGGAGTCACAGATACGCAGTATTTT.

There are a few counts of this clonotype. The chain carries TRBV15 and TRBJ2-4; 11 nucleotides line up with TRBD1. J was trimmed by 13 bases and V by 3 bases; bases with no gene match: 8. The CDR3 is 14 residues long. Germline assignment: CDR1 LNHNV and CDR2 YYDKDF (reference sequence). The CDR3 bases are TGTGCCACCAGCAGTGTCTCGGGACAGGGGGAGCAGTACTTC. Its translation is CATSSVSGQGEQYF. The variable domain in full, with the rest retrieved from reference TRBV15 and TRBJ2-4, is DAMVIQNPRYQVTQFGKPVTLSCSQTLNHNVMYWYQQKSSQAPKLLFHYYDKDFNNEADTPDNFQSRRPNTSFCFLDIRSPGLGDTAMYLCATSSVSGQGEQYFGAGTRLSVL.

The chain couples TRBV12-3 or TRBV12-4 to TRBJ2-7; 10 positions match TRBD2. This CDR3 is 17 amino acids long. The ends lost 6 bases at V and 0 bases at J; junction bases unmatched: 11. CDR3 sequence: CASRPAVAGGSSYEQYF. DNA of the CDR3: TGTGCCAGCAGACCTGCGGTAGCGGGGGGTAGCTCCTACGAGCAGTACTTC.

On this clonotype itself: Relative to the germline gene, one junction end is altered; a read error may explain this. V and J are TRBV12-3 or TRBV12-4 and TRBJ1-1; D is unresolved. CDR3 size: 13 residues. The CDR3 DNA reads as TGTGCCAGCAGTGTAGCGTATGGGACTGAAGCTTTCTTT. This gives the protein CASSVAYGTEAFF.

V is TRBV20-1 and J is TRBJ2-1; no definite D call. V was shortened by 1 base and J by 8 bases, with 18 bases between the two germline ends. Germline V CDR1 and CDR2: DFQATT, SNEGSKA (reference sequence). This CDR3 contains 15 residues. The CDR3, as DNA: TGCAGTGCTAGAGGGAAGGGAAACCTAGTGTATGAGCAGTTCTTC. Translating it yields CSARGKGNLVYEQFF.

The chain is built from TRBV20-1 and TRBJ2-7; D is unclear. Germline loops: CDR1 DFQATT, CDR2 SNEGSKA (reference sequence). The CDR3 runs 12 residues. The V gene lost 5 bases and the J gene lost 0 bases, with 8 bases spanning the gap. The CDR3 spells CSAGVSSYEQYF. For the CDR3, the DNA is TGCAGTGCTGGGGTCAGCTCCTACGAGCAGTACTTC.

V usage is TRBV5-6 and J usage is TRBJ2-7; the D call may be TRBD1 or TRBD2 (6 bases each). CDR3 length equals 13 residues. The V and J ends lost 5 bases and 8 bases respectively, with 17 bases between them. CDR1 SGHDT and CDR2 YYEEEE come from the germline V gene. The CDR3 loop reads CASRGYGGGKQYF. CDR3 bases: TGTGCCAGCAGGGGGTATGGAGGGGGAAAGCAGTACTTC.

V gene TRBV29-1 combines with J gene TRBJ1-5; D is unclear. This CDR3 is 13 amino acids long. V gave up 4 bases and J gave up 5 bases, with 12 bases separating them. Germline-derived CDR1 and CDR2 are SQVTM and ANQGSEA. CDR3 in DNA: TGCAGCGTTGCGGGCGCTATAGATCAGCCCCAGCATTTT. Amino acids: CSVAGAIDQPQHF.

V and J are TRBV11-2 and TRBJ2-1, with D perhaps matching TRBD1 (6 bases). The CDR3 is 15 residues long. The germline V gene has CDR1 SGHAT and CDR2 FQNNGV. V dropped 5 bases and J dropped 5 bases, with 16 bases sitting between them. This CDR3 is CASSPLRGIDNEQFF. For the CDR3, the DNA is TGTGCCAGCAGCCCCCTCAGGGGTATCGACAATGAGCAGTTCTTC.

The V and J genes are TRBV14 and TRBJ1-2; D not certain. The CDR3 has 12 residues. Trimming removed 4 bases at V and 8 bases at J, with 11 bases between. In germline, CDR1 is SGHDN, CDR2 FVKESK. The CDR3 DNA is TGTGCCAGCAGCCCGTTATCGGGCGGCTACACCTTC. Protein: CASSPLSGGYTF.

This chain joins TRBV27 and TRBJ2-1, with D maybe TRBD1 (6 bases). Germline-derived CDR1 and CDR2 are MNHEY and SMNVEV (reference sequence). This CDR3 spans 16 amino acids. Between the trimmed V and J ends, which lost 3 bases and 8 bases, there was a span of 20 bases. This CDR3 is CASSFLVKTGLDEQFF. For the CDR3, the DNA is TGTGCCAGCAGTTTTCTCGTTAAGACAGGCCTCGATGAGCAGTTCTTC.

This clonotype was picked up a small number of times. The chain links TRBV20-1 to TRBJ2-1; TRBD1 matches 7 bases. CDR3 length: 14 residues. Germline-derived CDR1 and CDR2 are DFQATT and SNEGSKA (reference sequence). V gave up 1 base and J gave up 7 bases; unmatched junction bases: 7. Here the CDR3 reads CSARGRGNQNEQFF. The CDR3 DNA is TGCAGTGCTAGAGGCAGGGGGAATCAGAATGAGCAGTTCTTC.

CDR3 loop: CASTDRTGGGNEQFF. The DNA for the CDR3 is TGTGCCAGCACCGACCGGACAGGGGGAGGGAATGAGCAGTTCTTC. J is TRBJ2-1 and V is TRBV7-9; 10 positions match TRBD1. The CDR3 extends over 15 amino acids. Looked up from germline, CDR1 is SEHNR and CDR2 is FQNEAQ (reference sequence). V lost 7 bases, J lost 7 bases, and 10 bases stayed unmatched.

V usage is TRBV3-1 and J usage is TRBJ2-7; D call uncertain. Germline CDR1 and CDR2: LGHDT and YNNKEL (reference sequence). V dropped 3 bases and J dropped 6 bases, with 9 bases sitting between them. This CDR3 region has 12 residues. CDR3 region: CASSQGRLEQYF. CDR3 coding DNA: TGTGCCAGCAGCCAGGGTAGACTCGAGCAGTACTTC.

The V call is TRBV28, the J call TRBJ1-4, with D maybe TRBD1 (6 bases). Germline V CDR1 and CDR2: MDHEN, SYDVKM. V lost 8 bases and J 0 bases, leaving 10 bases between the germline ends. CDR3 length: 14 residues. The CDR3 protein is CASGQSATNEKLFF. Written as DNA, the CDR3 is TGTGCCAGCGGACAGAGCGCAACTAATGAAAAACTGTTTTTT.